This section outlines one TCR beta chain sequence together with its context. Its antigen is currently unknown. The data belong to a study of CD8+CD57+ T cells in acquired aplastic anemia. Study-level background: On average, sorted CD4+ and CD8+ cells gave roughly 2.9 ug of DNA. Study-level results: Any difference that existed in CD8+ Simpson's diversity between patients and controls was not significant. Between patients and controls, over 25 CD8+ CDR3 sequences were found in common.

The use of genomic DNA as template underpinned the TCR beta VDJ and CDR3 profiling. MiXCR was run by TCRdb on the reads, yielding one entry per CDR3 protein. The table shows under 200,000 distinct CDR3 sequences, with approximately 44% occurring only once. Before being chosen for sequencing, patients had shown CD8+CD57+ cell expansion by flow cytometry. The enrolled patients all had severe acquired aplastic anemia. This receptor was taken from a human donor with aplastic anemia. The sample consisted of sorted CD4+, CD8+, or CD8+CD57+ T cells (not recorded which) from PBMCs.

The CDR3 loop reads CASSFRLKDTQYF. For the CDR3, the DNA is TGTGCCAGCAGTTTCCGACTAAAAGATACGCAGTATTTT. The V and J genes are TRBV6-5 and TRBJ2-3; D perhaps matches TRBD2 (5 bases). Germline V lookup: CDR1 MNHEY, CDR2 SVGAGI. Trimming took off 4 bases at V and 5 bases at J, with 10 bases between the two ends. The CDR3 is 13 residues long.